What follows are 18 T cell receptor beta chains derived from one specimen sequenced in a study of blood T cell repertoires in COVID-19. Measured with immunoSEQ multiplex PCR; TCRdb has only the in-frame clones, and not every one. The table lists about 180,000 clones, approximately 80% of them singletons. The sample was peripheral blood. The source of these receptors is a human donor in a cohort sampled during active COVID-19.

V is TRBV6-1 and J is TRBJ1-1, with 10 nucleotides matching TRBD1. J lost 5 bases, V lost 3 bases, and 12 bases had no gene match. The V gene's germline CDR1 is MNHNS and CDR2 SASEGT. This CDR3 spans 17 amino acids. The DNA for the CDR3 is TGTGCCAGCAGTGAGGTGACAGGGGGCGTTTTTGGAACTGAAGCTTTCTTT. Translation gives CASSEVTGGVFGTEAFF.

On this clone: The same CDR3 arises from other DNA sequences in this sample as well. The CDR3 DNA sequence: TGCGCCAGCAGCTTCCGAGATACGCAGTATTTT. Translation gives CASSFRDTQYF. The chain links TRBV5-1 to TRBJ2-3; D is unresolved. V lost 2 bases to trimming and J lost 5 bases, with 3 bases between them. The V gene's germline CDR1 is SGHRS and CDR2 YFSETQ. This CDR3 contains 11 residues.

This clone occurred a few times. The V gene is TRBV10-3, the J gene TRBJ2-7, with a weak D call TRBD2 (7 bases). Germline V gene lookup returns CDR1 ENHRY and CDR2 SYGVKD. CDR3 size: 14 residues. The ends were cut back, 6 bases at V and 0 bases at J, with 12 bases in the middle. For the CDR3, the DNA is TGTGCCATCAGACCGGGGGGCAACTCCTACGAGCAGTACTTC. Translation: CAIRPGGNSYEQYF.

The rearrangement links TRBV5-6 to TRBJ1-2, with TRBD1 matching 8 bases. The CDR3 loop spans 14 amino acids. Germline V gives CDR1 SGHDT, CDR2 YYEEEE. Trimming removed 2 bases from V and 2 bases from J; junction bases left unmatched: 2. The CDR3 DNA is TGTGCCAGCAGCTTCGGGACAGGAAACTATGGCTACACCTTC. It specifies CASSFGTGNYGYTF. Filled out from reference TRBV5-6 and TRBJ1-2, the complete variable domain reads DAGVTQSPTHLIKTRGQQVTLRCSPKSGHDTVSWYQQALGQGPQFIFQYYEEEERQRGNFPDRFSGHQFPNYSSELNVNALLLGDSALYLCASSFGTGNYGYTFGSGTRLTVV.

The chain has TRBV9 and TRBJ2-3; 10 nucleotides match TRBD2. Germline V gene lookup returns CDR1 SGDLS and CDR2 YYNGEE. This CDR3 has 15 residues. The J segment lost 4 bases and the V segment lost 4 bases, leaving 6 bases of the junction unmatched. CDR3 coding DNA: TGTGCCAGCAGCACCCAGCGGGGGGGCGCAGATACGCAGTATTTT. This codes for CASSTQRGGADTQYF.

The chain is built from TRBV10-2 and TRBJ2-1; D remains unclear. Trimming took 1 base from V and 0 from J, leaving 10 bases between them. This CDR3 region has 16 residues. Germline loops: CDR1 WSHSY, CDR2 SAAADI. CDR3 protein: CASSELVTGSYNEQFF. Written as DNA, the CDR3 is TGCGCCAGCAGTGAGTTGGTGACTGGCTCCTACAATGAGCAGTTCTTC.

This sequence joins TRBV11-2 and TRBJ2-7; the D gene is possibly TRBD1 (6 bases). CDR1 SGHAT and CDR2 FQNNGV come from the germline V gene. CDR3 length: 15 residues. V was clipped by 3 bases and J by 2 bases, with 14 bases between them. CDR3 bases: TGTGCCAGCAGCTTGGTCGGACAGACCCCCTACGAGCAGTACTTC. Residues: CASSLVGQTPYEQYF.

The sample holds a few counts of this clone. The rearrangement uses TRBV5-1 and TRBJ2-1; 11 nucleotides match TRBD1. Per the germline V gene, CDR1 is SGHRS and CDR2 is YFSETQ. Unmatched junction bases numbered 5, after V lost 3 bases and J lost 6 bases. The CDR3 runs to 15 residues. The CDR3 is CASSSGQGAPNEQFF. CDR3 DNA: TGCGCCAGCAGCTCCGGACAGGGGGCGCCCAATGAGCAGTTCTTC. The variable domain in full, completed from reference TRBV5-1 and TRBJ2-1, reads KAGVTQTPRYLIKTRGQQVTLSCSPISGHRSVSWYQQTPGQGLQFLFEYFSETQRNKGNFPGRFSGRQFSNSRSEMNVSTLELGDSALYLCASSSGQGAPNEQFFGPGTRLTVL.

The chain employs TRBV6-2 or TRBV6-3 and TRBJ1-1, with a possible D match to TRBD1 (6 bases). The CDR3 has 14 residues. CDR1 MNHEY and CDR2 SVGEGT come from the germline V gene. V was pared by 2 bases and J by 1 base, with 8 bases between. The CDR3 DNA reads TGTGCCAGCAGTTACGAGGGGGAGAACACTGAAGCTTTCTTT. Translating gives CASSYEGENTEAFF.

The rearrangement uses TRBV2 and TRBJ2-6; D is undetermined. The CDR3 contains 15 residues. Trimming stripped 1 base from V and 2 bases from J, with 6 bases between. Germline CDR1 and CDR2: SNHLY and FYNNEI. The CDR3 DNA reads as TGTGCCAGCAGTGAAGGGTGGCCTGGGGCCAACGTCCTGACTTTC. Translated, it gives CASSEGWPGANVLTF.

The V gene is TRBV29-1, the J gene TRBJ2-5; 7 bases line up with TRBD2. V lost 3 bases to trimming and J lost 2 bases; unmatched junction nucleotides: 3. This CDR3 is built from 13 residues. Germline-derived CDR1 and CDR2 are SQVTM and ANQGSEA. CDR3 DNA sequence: TGCAGCGTTGATCCCGGGGGGCAAGAGACCCAGTACTTC. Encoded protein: CSVDPGGQETQYF. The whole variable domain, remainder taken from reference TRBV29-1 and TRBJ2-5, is SAVISQKPSRDICQRGTSLTIQCQVDSQVTMMFWYRQQPGQSLTLIATANQGSEATYESGFVIDKFPISRPNLTFSTLTVSNMSPEDSSIYLCSVDPGGQETQYFGPGTRLLVL.

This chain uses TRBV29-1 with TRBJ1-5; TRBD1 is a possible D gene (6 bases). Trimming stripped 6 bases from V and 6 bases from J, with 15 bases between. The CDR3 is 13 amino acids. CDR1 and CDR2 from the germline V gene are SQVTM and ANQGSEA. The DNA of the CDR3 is TGCAGCGTCGTAACAGGGTCGGGTCAGCCCCAGCATTTT. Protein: CSVVTGSGQPQHF. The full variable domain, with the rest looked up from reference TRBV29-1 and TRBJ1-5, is SAVISQKPSRDICQRGTSLTIQCQVDSQVTMMFWYRQQPGQSLTLIATANQGSEATYESGFVIDKFPISRPNLTFSTLTVSNMSPEDSSIYLCSVVTGSGQPQHFGDGTRLSIL.

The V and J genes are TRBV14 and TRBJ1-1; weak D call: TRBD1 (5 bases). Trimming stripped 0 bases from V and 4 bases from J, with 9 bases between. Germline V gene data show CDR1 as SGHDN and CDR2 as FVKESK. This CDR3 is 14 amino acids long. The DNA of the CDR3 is TGTGCCAGCAGCCAAGATCAGGGTAGCACTGAAGCTTTCTTT. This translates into CASSQDQGSTEAFF. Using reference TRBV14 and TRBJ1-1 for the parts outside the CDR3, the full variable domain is EAGVTQFPSHSVIEKGQTVTLRCDPISGHDNLYWYRRVMGKEIKFLLHFVKESKQDESGMPNNRFLAERTGGTYSTLKVQPAELEDSGVYFCASSQDQGSTEAFFGQGTRLTVV.

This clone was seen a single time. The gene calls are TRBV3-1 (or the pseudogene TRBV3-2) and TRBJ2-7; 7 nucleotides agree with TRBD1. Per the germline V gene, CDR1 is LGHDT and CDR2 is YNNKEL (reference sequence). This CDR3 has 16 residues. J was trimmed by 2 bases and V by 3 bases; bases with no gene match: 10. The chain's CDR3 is CASSQETGIRAYEQYF. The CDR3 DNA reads TGTGCCAGCAGCCAGGAGACAGGGATACGCGCCTACGAGCAGTACTTC.

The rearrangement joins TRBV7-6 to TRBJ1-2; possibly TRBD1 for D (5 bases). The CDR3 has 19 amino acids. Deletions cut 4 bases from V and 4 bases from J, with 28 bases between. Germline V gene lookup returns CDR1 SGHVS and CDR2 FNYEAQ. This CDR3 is CASSWGEHGSGKNPYGYTF. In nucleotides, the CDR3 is TGTGCCAGCAGCTGGGGGGAACACGGATCGGGGAAGAATCCCTATGGCTACACCTTC.

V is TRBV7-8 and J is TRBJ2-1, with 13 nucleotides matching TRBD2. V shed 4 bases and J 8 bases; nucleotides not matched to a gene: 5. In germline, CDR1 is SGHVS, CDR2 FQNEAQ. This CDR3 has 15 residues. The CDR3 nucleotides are TGTGCCAGCAGCTCCGGACTAGCGGGGGTCGATGAGCAGTTCTTC. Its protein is CASSSGLAGVDEQFF.

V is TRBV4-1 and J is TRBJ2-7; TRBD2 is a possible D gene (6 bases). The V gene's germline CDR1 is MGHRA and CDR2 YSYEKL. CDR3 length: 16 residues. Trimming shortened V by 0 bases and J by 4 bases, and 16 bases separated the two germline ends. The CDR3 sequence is CASSQERVTRMYEQYF. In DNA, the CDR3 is TGCGCCAGCAGCCAAGAACGTGTGACTAGGATGTACGAGCAGTACTTC.

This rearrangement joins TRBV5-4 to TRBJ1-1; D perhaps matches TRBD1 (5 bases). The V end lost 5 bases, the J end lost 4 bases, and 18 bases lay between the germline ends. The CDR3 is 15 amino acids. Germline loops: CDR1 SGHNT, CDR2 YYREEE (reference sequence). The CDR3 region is CASSTAGGVGTEAFF. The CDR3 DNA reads TGTGCCAGCAGTACCGCGGGGGGGGTAGGCACTGAAGCTTTCTTT.